These T cell receptor beta chains were read from a single sample in a study of shared clonotypes between healthy human individuals. Generated by immunoSEQ multiplex PCR, the TCRdb table keeps only in-frame clones and is missing some. Here the sample spans around 700,000 clones, 92% being singletons. The sequencing input was naive CD8+ T cells sorted from blood. The receptors stem from a man younger than 45 in good health. CDR3s include the opening cysteine and the closing phenylalanine or tryptophan. A D gene is named only where the DNA matches it firmly. For some rows the clone size is stated as once, few or many, or as a class when expanded; others skip it.

CDR3 length	clone size	J gene	V gene	D gene	CDR3 protein	CDR3 DNA
16	-	TRBJ2-7	TRBV7-8	TRBD2	CASSSHLAGVRYEQYF	TGTGCCAGCAGCTCCCATTTGGCGGGAGTTCGCTACGAGCAGTACTTC
16	few	TRBJ1-5	TRBV7-8	-	CASSLAPGRGNQPQHF	TGTGCCAGCAGCTTAGCGCCGGGGCGCGGCAATCAGCCCCAGCATTTT
12	-	TRBJ2-2	TRBV2	-	CASCTNTGELFF	TGTGCCAGCTGTACGAACACCGGGGAGCTGTTTTTT
11	once	TRBJ2-5	TRBV11-2	-	CASSLGETQYF	TGTGCCAGCAGCTTGGGGGAGACCCAGTACTTC
15	-	TRBJ2-3	TRBV5-1	TRBD2	CASSVLTSGTDTQYF	TGCGCCAGCAGCGTATTGACTAGCGGGACCGATACGCAGTATTTT
16	-	TRBJ1-2	TRBV28	-	CASSLSPALLPHGYTF	TGTGCCAGCAGTTTATCCCCAGCCCTTCTACCCCATGGCTACACCTTC
14	-	TRBJ2-3	TRBV6-1	-	CASSGGASTDTQYF	TGTGCCAGCTCTGGGGGAGCGAGCACAGATACGCAGTATTTT
13	-	TRBJ2-2	TRBV28	-	CASSTRLGGELFF	TGTGCCAGTAGCACTAGGTTAGGCGGGGAGCTGTTTTTT
18	-	TRBJ2-3	TRBV28	TRBD2	CASRPGLAGVGEADTQYF	TGTGCCAGCAGGCCGGGACTAGCGGGAGTGGGGGAAGCAGATACGCAGTATTTT
15	-	TRBJ2-2	TRBV10-3	TRBD2	CAISPTSGGTGELFF	TGTGCCATCAGTCCGACTAGCGGGGGTACCGGGGAGCTGTTTTTT
17	-	TRBJ1-1	TRBV28	-	CASRQLNPVGPGTEAFF	-
15	-	TRBJ1-1	TRBV4-2	-	CASSQSGGSSTEAFF	TGTGCCAGCAGCCAATCTGGGGGTTCAAGCACTGAAGCTTTCTTT
15	-	TRBJ2-1	TRBV7-9	TRBD2	CASSFGTSGSDEQFF	TGTGCCAGCAGCTTCGGGACTAGCGGGAGCGATGAGCAGTTCTTC
14	few	TRBJ2-7	TRBV27	TRBD2	CASSHLAGSYEQYF	TGTGCCAGCAGTCATCTAGCGGGATCCTACGAGCAGTACTTC
14	-	TRBJ1-2	TRBV27	-	CASSLNSGFYGYTF	TGTGCCAGCAGTTTAAATTCCGGGTTCTATGGCTACACCTTC
14	-	TRBJ2-2	TRBV11-2	-	CASSSMGGAGELFF	TGTGCCAGCAGCTCCATGGGGGGCGCCGGGGAGCTGTTTTTT
13	-	TRBJ2-1	TRBV28	-	CASSLALGNEQFF	TGTGCCAGCAGTTTGGCATTGGGCAATGAGCAGTTCTTC
15	-	TRBJ1-5	TRBV2	-	CASSEVGGSLQPQHF	TGTGCCAGCAGTGAAGTCGGGGGGTCTCTCCAGCCCCAGCATTTT
13	few	TRBJ2-1	TRBV2	-	CASEEAEYNEQFF	TGTGCCAGCGAGGAAGCTGAATACAATGAGCAGTTCTTC
14	-	TRBJ1-1	TRBV6-1	-	CASSEKGHHTEAFF	TGTGCCAGCAGTGAGAAGGGACACCACACTGAAGCTTTCTTT
13	-	TRBJ2-7	TRBV10-2	TRBD2	CASTGLAGYEQYF	TGCGCCAGCACTGGACTAGCGGGCTACGAGCAGTACTTC
16	-	TRBJ2-1	TRBV28	TRBD1	CASSLGTGDPYNEQFF	TGTGCCAGCAGTTTAGGGACAGGGGACCCTTACAATGAGCAGTTCTTC
13	-	TRBJ2-4	TRBV7-9	-	CATNSGAKNIQYF	TGTGCCACTAATAGCGGAGCCAAAAACATTCAGTACTTC
16	-	TRBJ1-4	TRBV5-1	-	CASSSTTAATNEKLFF	TGCGCCAGCAGCTCCACCACAGCTGCAACTAATGAAAAACTGTTTTTT
14	-	TRBJ1-3	TRBV7-6	-	CASSSLGSGNTIYF	TGTGCCAGCAGCTCGTTGGGTTCTGGAAACACCATATATTTT
13	-	TRBJ2-2	TRBV10-2	-	CASGDQNTGELFF	TGCGCCAGCGGGGACCAGAACACCGGGGAGCTGTTTTTT
16	-	TRBJ2-2	TRBV27	-	CASSFLETTNTGELFF	TGTGCCAGCAGTTTCCTGGAGACGACGAACACCGGGGAGCTGTTTTTT
16	-	TRBJ2-3	TRBV5-6	-	CASSSDRPHSTDTQYF	TGTGCCAGCAGTTCCGACCGGCCCCATAGCACAGATACGCAGTATTTT
17	-	TRBJ2-1	TRBV9	-	CASSPGGPQSSYNEQFF	TGTGCCAGCAGCCCTGGAGGGCCTCAGAGCTCCTACAATGAGCAGTTCTTC
16	-	TRBJ2-7	TRBV5-1	-	CASSLVGTAGDYEQYF	TGCGCCAGCAGCTTGGTGGGGACGGCAGGAGACTACGAGCAGTACTTC
14	-	TRBJ2-7	TRBV7-6	TRBD1	CASSFAGGYYEQYF	TGTGCCAGCAGCTTTGCAGGGGGCTACTACGAGCAGTACTTC
15	-	TRBJ1-3	TRBV29-1	TRBD1	CSAVLGGGSGNTIYF	TGCAGCGCAGTACTAGGGGGCGGCTCTGGAAACACCATATATTTT
15	-	TRBJ2-1	TRBV2	-	CASSILGQGFDEQFF	-
16	-	TRBJ1-5	TRBV28	-	CASRPRRWQGNQPQHF	TGTGCCAGCAGACCCAGACGGTGGCAGGGCAATCAGCCCCAGCATTTT
17	-	TRBJ2-1	TRBV29-1	TRBD2	CSVEGPSGRAMYNEQFF	TGCAGCGTTGAAGGGCCTAGCGGGAGGGCAATGTACAATGAGCAGTTCTTC
17	-	TRBJ2-7	TRBV28	TRBD2	CASSLRLAGKLSYEQYF	TGTGCCAGCAGTTTACGGCTAGCGGGAAAACTATCCTACGAGCAGTACTTC
15	-	TRBJ2-7	TRBV2	TRBD2	CASSEPNSGLYEQYF	TGTGCCAGCAGTGAACCTAATAGCGGGTTATACGAGCAGTACTTC
12	-	TRBJ1-1	TRBV25-1	-	CASSELGHEAFF	TGTGCCAGCAGTGAATTGGGCCATGAAGCTTTCTTT
14	once	TRBJ1-1	TRBV5-1	TRBD1	CASSLNGGTDEAFF	TGCGCCAGCAGCCTTAACGGGGGGACAGATGAAGCTTTCTTT
15	-	TRBJ2-7	TRBV5-5	TRBD2	CASSFTGGRDYEQYF	TGTGCCAGCAGTTTTACCGGAGGGAGGGACTACGAGCAGTACTTC
14	once	TRBJ2-1	TRBV7-9	-	CASSFSSQGGEQFF	TGTGCCAGCAGCTTCTCCAGCCAAGGTGGTGAGCAGTTCTTC
20	-	TRBJ2-5	TRBV5-1	TRBD1	CASSLVLSRDRGRFGETQYF	TGCGCCAGCAGCTTGGTATTATCTAGGGACAGGGGGCGATTCGGGGAGACCCAGTACTTC
16	-	TRBJ1-1	TRBV6-1	-	CASSESAGHLNTEAFF	TGTGCCAGCAGTGAATCGGCAGGGCATCTGAACACTGAAGCTTTCTTT
15	-	TRBJ2-7	TRBV4-3	-	CASSQDRSRVYEQYF	TGCGCCAGCAGCCAAGATCGGAGCAGAGTCTACGAGCAGTACTTC
14	-	TRBJ2-7	TRBV4-3	TRBD1	CASSPGTGVHEQYF	TGCGCCAGCAGCCCCGGGACAGGGGTCCACGAGCAGTACTTC
15	-	TRBJ2-7	TRBV7-8	-	CASSSSGGWTYEQYF	TGTGCCAGCAGCTCTTCCGGGGGATGGACCTACGAGCAGTACTTC
13	-	TRBJ1-4	TRBV6-5	-	CASSLQINEKLFF	TGTGCCAGCAGTTTACAGATTAATGAAAAACTGTTTTTT
15	-	TRBJ2-5	TRBV6-5	-	CATTLGNRYQETQYF	TGTGCCACCACCCTCGGTAACCGGTACCAAGAGACCCAGTACTTC
15	-	TRBJ1-3	TRBV30	-	CAWKRNADSGNTIYF	TGTGCCTGGAAGCGGAATGCCGACTCTGGAAACACCATATATTTT
16	-	TRBJ2-1	TRBV9	TRBD1	CASSASRDRGDNEQFF	TGTGCCAGCAGCGCTTCCCGGGACAGGGGGGACAATGAGCAGTTCTTC
16	once	TRBJ2-3	TRBV6-1	-	CASSEVAGPSTDTQYF	TGTGCCAGCAGTGAAGTAGCAGGGCCTAGCACAGATACGCAGTATTTT
15	-	TRBJ2-7	TRBV27	-	CASSFRDQGTYEQYF	TGTGCCAGCAGCTTTAGGGACCAGGGGACCTACGAGCAGTACTTC